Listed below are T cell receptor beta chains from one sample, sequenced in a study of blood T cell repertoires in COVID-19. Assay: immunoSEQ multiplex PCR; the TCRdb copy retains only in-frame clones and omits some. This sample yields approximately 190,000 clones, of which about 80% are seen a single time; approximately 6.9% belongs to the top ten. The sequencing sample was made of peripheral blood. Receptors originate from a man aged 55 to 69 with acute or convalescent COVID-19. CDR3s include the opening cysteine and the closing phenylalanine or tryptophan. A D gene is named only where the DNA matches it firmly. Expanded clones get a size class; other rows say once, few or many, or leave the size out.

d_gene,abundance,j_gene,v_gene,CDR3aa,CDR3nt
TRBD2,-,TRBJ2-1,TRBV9,CASSGLAGVEQFF,TGTGCCAGCAGCGGACTAGCGGGGGTTGAGCAGTTCTTC
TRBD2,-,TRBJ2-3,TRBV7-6,CASSLSSGSRSDTQYF,TGTGCCAGCAGCCTCTCTAGCGGGAGTAGATCAGATACGCAGTATTTT
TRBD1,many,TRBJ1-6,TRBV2,CASSEQGVDNSPLHF,TGTGCCAGCAGTGAACAGGGGGTGGACAATTCACCCCTCCACTTT
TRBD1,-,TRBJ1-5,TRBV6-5,CASSLRTGSNQPQHF,TGTGCCAGCAGTTTAAGGACAGGGAGCAATCAGCCCCAGCATTTT
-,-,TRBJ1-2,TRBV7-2,CASSFSDYGYTF,TGTGCCAGCAGCTTCAGCGACTATGGCTACACCTTC
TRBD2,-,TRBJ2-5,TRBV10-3,CAIRRGTSGGEETQYF,TGTGCCATCAGGCGGGGGACTAGCGGGGGAGAAGAGACCCAGTACTTC
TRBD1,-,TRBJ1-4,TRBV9,CASSVEGQGARELFF,TGTGCCAGCAGCGTAGAGGGACAGGGGGCGCGGGAACTGTTTTTT
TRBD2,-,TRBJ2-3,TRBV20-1,CSASFRGGDTQYF,TGCAGTGCTAGTTTTCGGGGGGGAGATACGCAGTATTTT
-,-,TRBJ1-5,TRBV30,CAWSVRVGRGSNQPQHF,TGTGCCTGGAGTGTACGGGTGGGCCGGGGGAGCAATCAGCCCCAGCATTTT
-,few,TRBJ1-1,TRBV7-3,CASSLIQGPHTEAFF,TGTGCCAGCAGCTTGATCCAGGGGCCTCACACTGAAGCTTTCTTT
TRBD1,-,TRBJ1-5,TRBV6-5,CASSSGQGANQPQHF,TGTGCCAGCAGTAGCGGACAGGGGGCGAATCAGCCCCAGCATTTT
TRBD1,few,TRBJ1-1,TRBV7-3,CASSPGTGAEAFF,TGTGCCAGCAGTCCCGGGACAGGGGCTGAAGCTTTCTTT
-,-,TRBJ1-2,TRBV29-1,CSVEFRLYGYTF,TGCAGCGTTGAATTTCGACTCTATGGCTACACCTTC
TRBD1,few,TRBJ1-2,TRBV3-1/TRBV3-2,CASSQDSRDRGNYGYTF,TGTGCCAGCAGCCAAGATAGCCGGGACAGGGGGAACTATGGCTACACCTTC
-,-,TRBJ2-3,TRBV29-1,CSVQTPTRAGADTQYF,TGCAGCGTTCAAACCCCGACTAGAGCTGGGGCAGATACGCAGTATTTT
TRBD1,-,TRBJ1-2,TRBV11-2,CASSENRGQSYGYTF,TGTGCCAGCAGCGAGAACAGGGGGCAGAGCTATGGCTACACCTTC
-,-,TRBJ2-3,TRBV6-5,CASIRPGRTDTQYF,TGTGCCAGCATCCGTCCAGGGAGGACAGATACGCAGTATTTT
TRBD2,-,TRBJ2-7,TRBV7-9,CASGSGLAGAYEQYF,TGTGCCAGCGGAAGCGGACTAGCGGGGGCCTACGAGCAGTACTTC
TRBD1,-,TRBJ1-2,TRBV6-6,CASSPTGVYTF,TGTGCCAGCAGCCCTACAGGGGTCTACACCTTC
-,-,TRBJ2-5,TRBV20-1,CSVLAPETQYF,TGCAGTGTGCTAGCACCCGAGACCCAGTACTTC
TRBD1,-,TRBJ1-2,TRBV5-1,CASSYDRGSYGYTF,TGCGCCAGCAGCTATGACAGGGGAAGCTATGGCTACACCTTC
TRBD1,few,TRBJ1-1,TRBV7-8,CASSPRGLGTEAFF,TGTGCCAGCAGCCCCAGGGGGCTTGGCACTGAAGCTTTCTTT
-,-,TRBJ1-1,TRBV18,CASSPPDRHTEAFF,TGTGCCAGCTCACCACCCGACAGGCACACTGAAGCTTTCTTT
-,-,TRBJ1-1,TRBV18,CASSPPAVEAFF,TGTGCCAGCTCACCACCAGCTGTTGAAGCTTTCTTT
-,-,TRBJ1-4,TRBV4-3,CASSQVSGQGGEKLFF,TGCGCCAGCAGCCAAGTCTCAGGTCAGGGTGGGGAAAAACTGTTTTTT
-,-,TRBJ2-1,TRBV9,CASSVLDSPSSYNEQFF,TGTGCCAGCAGCGTACTCGACTCCCCTAGCTCCTACAATGAGCAGTTCTTC
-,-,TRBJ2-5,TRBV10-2,CASSGSSGETQYF,TGCGCCAGCAGTGGTTCGTCCGGGGAGACCCAGTACTTC
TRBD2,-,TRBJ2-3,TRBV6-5,CASRPGLAGDTQYF,TGTGCCAGCAGACCGGGACTAGCGGGAGATACGCAGTATTTT
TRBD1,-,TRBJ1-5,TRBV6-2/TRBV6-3,CASSYFRGQGDNQPQHF,TGTGCCAGCAGTTACTTTCGGGGACAGGGGGACAATCAGCCCCAGCATTTT
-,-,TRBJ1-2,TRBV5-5,CASSLGTVNYGYTF,TGTGCCAGCAGCTTGGGAACGGTTAACTATGGCTACACCTTC
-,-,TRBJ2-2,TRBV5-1,CASATGSHTGELFF,TGCGCCAGCGCAACCGGGTCCCACACCGGGGAGCTGTTTTTT
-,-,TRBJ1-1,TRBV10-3,CAISDLNSQGSEAFF,TGTGCCATCAGTGACTTGAATAGTCAGGGGTCTGAAGCTTTCTTT
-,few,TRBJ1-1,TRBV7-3,CASSLIRGTEAFF,TGTGCCAGCAGCTTAATTAGGGGCACTGAAGCTTTCTTT
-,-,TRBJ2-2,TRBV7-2,CASSPRDKYTGELFF,TGTGCCAGCAGCCCCCGGGACAAATACACCGGGGAGCTGTTTTTT
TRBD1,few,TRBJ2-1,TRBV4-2,CASSQDRDRGYNEQFF,TGTGCCAGCAGCCAAGACCGGGACAGGGGGTACAATGAGCAGTTCTTC
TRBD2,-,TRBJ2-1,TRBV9,CASSPGTSHYNEQFF,TGTGCCAGCAGCCCCGGGACTAGCCACTACAATGAGCAGTTCTTC
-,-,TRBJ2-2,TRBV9,CASSVVGQGRFHGELFF,TGTGCCAGCAGCGTAGTGGGCCAGGGTCGGTTTCACGGGGAGCTGTTTTTT
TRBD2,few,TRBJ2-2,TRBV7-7,CASSPTAGFLTGELFF,TGTGCTAGCAGCCCCACAGCGGGGTTCCTCACCGGGGAGCTGTTTTTT
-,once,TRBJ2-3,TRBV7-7,CASSLSGGTTDTQYF,TGTGCTAGCAGCTTAAGTGGGGGGACCACAGATACGCAGTATTTT
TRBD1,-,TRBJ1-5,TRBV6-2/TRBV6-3,CASSRGQGGGQPQHF,TGTGCCAGCAGTCGCGGACAGGGCGGCGGTCAGCCCCAGCATTTT
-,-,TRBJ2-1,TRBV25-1,CASSDTGYEQFF,TGTGCCAGCAGTGACACAGGGTACGAGCAGTTCTTC
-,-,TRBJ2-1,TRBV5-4,CASSSLGTGYNEQFF,TGTGCCAGCAGCTCCCTCGGGACTGGTTACAATGAGCAGTTCTTC
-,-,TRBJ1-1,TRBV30,CAGGSGPEAFF,TGTGCCGGAGGCAGCGGGCCTGAAGCTTTCTTT
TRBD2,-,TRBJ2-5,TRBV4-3,CASSQEASGTIQETQYF,TGCGCCAGCAGCCAGGAGGCCAGCGGGACTATCCAAGAGACCCAGTACTTC
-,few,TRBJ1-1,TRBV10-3,CAISISTGMNTEAFF,TGTGCCATCAGTATATCCACAGGGATGAACACTGAAGCTTTCTTT
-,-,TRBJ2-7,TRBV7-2,CASSTTMHEQYF,TGTGCCAGCAGCACAACCATGCACGAGCAGTACTTC
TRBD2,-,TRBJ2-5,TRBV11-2,CASSLGGSGPAYF,TGTGCCAGCAGCTTAGGGGGTAGCGGGCCCGCGTACTTC
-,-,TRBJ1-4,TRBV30,CAWTGSNEKLFF,TGTGCCTGGACAGGGTCTAATGAAAAACTGTTTTTT
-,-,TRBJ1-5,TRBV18,CASSPAAGVDQPQHF,TGTGCCAGCTCACCGGCGGCAGGGGTGGATCAGCCCCAGCATTTT
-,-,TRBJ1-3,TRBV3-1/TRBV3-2,CASSQDMSSGNTIYF,TGTGCCAGCAGCCAAGATATGAGCTCTGGAAACACCATATATTTT
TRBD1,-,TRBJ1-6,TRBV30,CAWTRPGGNSPLHF,TGTGCCTGGACCCGCCCAGGGGGCAATTCACCCCTCCACTTT